This T cell receptor (beta chain) was sequenced in a study of blood T cells in healthy people across ages. Total RNA extraction produced at least 5.5 micrograms (per sample) for the study. This clonotype has a handful of counts. Using a J-beta primer mix together with a sample-barcoded 5' primer, a second PCR was run for roughly 6 to 11 cycles. All samples gave at least 2.5 million CDR3-containing paired-end reads. MiXCR, run by TCRdb on the 5' RACE reads, gives a single entry per CDR3 protein. The sample consists of around 940,000 distinct CDR3 sequences, roughly half of them appearing once. CDR3 length equals 16 residues. Deletions cut 1 base from V and 2 bases from J, with 9 bases between. Germline values: CDR1 LNHNV, CDR2 YYDKDF (reference sequence).

The source material was blood. The chain is built from TRBV15 and TRBJ2-6; D possibly corresponds to TRBD1 (6 bases). This sequence was found in a woman in her sixties in good health. The CDR3 sequence is CATSRGRGAGANVLTF. The CDR3, as DNA: TGTGCCACCAGCAGAGGCAGGGGCGCTGGGGCCAACGTCCTGACTTTC.